The source of this T cell receptor (beta chain) is a study of blood T cell repertoires in COVID-19. The overall study: Some COVID-19 samples were acute and others convalescent; all came from the United States, Italy and Spain.

The protocol was immunoSEQ multiplex PCR, while the TCRdb copy is restricted to in-frame clones and leaves out a portion. The table lists roughly 200,000 clones, approximately 83% of them singletons. Germline assignment: CDR1 MNHNY and CDR2 SVGAGI (reference sequence). The CDR3 is 14 residues long. V lost 2 bases to trimming and J lost 5 bases, with 12 bases between them. Sample: peripheral blood. The genes are TRBV6-6 and TRBJ1-2, with D unresolved. This TCR was sampled from a man aged 45-65 years with active or convalescent COVID-19. CDR3 loop: CASSYEGDGYGYTF. The CDR3 DNA reads TGTGCCAGCAGTTACGAGGGCGACGGTTATGGCTACACCTTC.